Listed below are T cell receptor beta chains from one sample, sequenced in a study of T cell responses to AZD1222 COVID-19 vaccine. The repertoire was sequenced with immunoSEQ multiplex PCR; TCRdb's copy has only in-frame clones and lacks some. The repertoire holds roughly 120,000 clones, with approximately 90% as singletons. The sequenced sample was peripheral blood, obtained on day 0 of AZD1222 vaccination. All receptors come from an adult in good health. Each CDR3 is given with its conserved first and last residue.

J gene | V gene | CDR3 protein
TRBJ2-7 | TRBV4-2 | CASSQATNSLYEQYF
TRBJ1-6 | TRBV5-1 | CASSLTTVASYNSPLHF
TRBJ1-1 | TRBV11-2 | CASSLETGTEAFF
TRBJ1-1 | TRBV10-3 | CAIGLGVNTEAFF
TRBJ1-2 | TRBV5-6 | CASSPGQGVRYGYTF
TRBJ2-2 | TRBV6-5 | CASRSVGRRVGELFF
TRBJ1-1 | TRBV7-9 | CASSLGVRAGPEAFF
TRBJ2-6 | TRBV4-3 | CASSQESRGANGANVLTF
TRBJ2-5 | TRBV7-3 | CASSLTPGYQETQYF
TRBJ1-4 | TRBV2 | CASRPSGGSGEKLFF
TRBJ2-2 | TRBV7-9 | CASSPPSGSGTGELFF
TRBJ1-3 | TRBV10-3 | CAISLTGTGNTIYF
TRBJ1-2 | TRBV27 | CASSLTTRGVNYGYTF
TRBJ2-3 | TRBV4-3 | CASSQDGGTPLRTDTQYF
TRBJ2-7 | TRBV6-5 | CASSPDRRSSYEQYF
TRBJ2-3 | TRBV11-3 | CASSLGLAGETRDTQYF
TRBJ1-2 | TRBV5-1 | CASSLDRVDYGYTF
TRBJ1-3 | TRBV4-3 | CASSHPTGGSGNTIYF
TRBJ2-3 | TRBV27 | CASSLGVGADTQYF
TRBJ2-4 | TRBV6-1 | CASSENPDTKNIQYF
TRBJ2-5 | TRBV4-1 | CASSQGQLETQYF
TRBJ2-7 | TRBV5-6 | CASSLTLSREQYF
TRBJ2-7 | TRBV15 | CATSRTGQGVYEQYF
TRBJ1-5 | TRBV27 | CASSPTGGGNQPQHF
TRBJ1-4 | TRBV28 | CASGQGGKLFF
TRBJ1-5 | TRBV10-2 | CASSELGQLQSQHF
TRBJ1-3 | TRBV7-4 | CASSCAPGTLVGTIYF
TRBJ1-6 | TRBV11-3 | CASSLIDSSYSPLHF
TRBJ2-7 | TRBV19 | CASSHWRQVGYEQYF
TRBJ2-7 | TRBV30 | CALSRDRGSYEQYF
TRBJ1-2 | TRBV28 | CASSLGGSNYGYTF
TRBJ1-1 | TRBV4-3 | CASSLDTMNTEAFF
TRBJ1-1 | TRBV6-2/TRBV6-3 | CASSYSGRGTEAFF
TRBJ1-1 | TRBV6-5 | CASSYERAQEAFF
TRBJ2-7 | TRBV19 | CASSWKGPYEQYF
TRBJ2-7 | TRBV7-6 | CASSSTPYEQYF
TRBJ1-3 | TRBV25-1 | CASSGDRLFSGNTIYF
TRBJ2-6 | TRBV6-2/TRBV6-3 | CASSYSGSGANVLTF
TRBJ1-5 | TRBV4-2 | CASRNTGTKSNQPQHF
TRBJ2-7 | TRBV9 | CASSVGERGAYEQYF
TRBJ2-1 | TRBV27 | CASSFNNEQFF
TRBJ1-2 | TRBV7-6 | CASSPGTAYGYTF
TRBJ2-5 | TRBV27 | CASSWTDEQETQYF
TRBJ2-1 | TRBV11-3 | CASSWEPGLAVGDNEQFF
TRBJ1-4 | TRBV6-5 | CASSYPGTGGHEKLFF
TRBJ2-5 | TRBV9 | CASSVGTRGGSSQETQYF
TRBJ2-2 | TRBV12-5 | CASGFEVKTAANTGELFF
TRBJ1-1 | TRBV18 | CASSPNLGTGGSTEAFF
TRBJ2-2 | TRBV4-3 | CASSQVGVTSNTGELFF
TRBJ2-1 | TRBV19 | CASQETGGRNEQFF
TRBJ2-2 | TRBV11-2 | CASSFSRANTGELFF
TRBJ2-7 | TRBV19 | CASTNSGGSSYEQYF
TRBJ2-5 | TRBV5-1 | CASSRGRDYRETQYF
TRBJ2-5 | TRBV30 | CAWSVSGAETQYF
TRBJ2-1 | TRBV28 | CASSTPPTDEQFF
TRBJ2-5 | TRBV5-6 | CASSLQFRGTSGAETQYF
TRBJ1-1 | TRBV7-2 | CASSLGSTNTEAFF
TRBJ1-2 | TRBV12-3/TRBV12-4 | CASSFNSDGYTF
TRBJ2-5 | TRBV4-2 | CASSPGSGGPYEETQYF